Included here is one T cell receptor (beta chain) sequence, with context. V was pared by 4 bases and J by 1 base, with 4 bases of the junction left unmatched. The V gene's germline CDR1 is KGHSH and CDR2 LQKENI. The CDR3 runs to 15 residues. These data are taken from a study of follicular helper T cells after annual influenza vaccination. The overall study: Days 0, 7 and 28 post-vaccination were the blood draw times. Across the 2013-2014, 2014-2015 and 2015-2016 vaccination seasons, some subjects were resampled.

Time point: 2014-2015 season, pre-vaccination. Profiled with immunoSEQ multiplex PCR; TCRdb holds only in-frame clones, not every one. Here the sample spans 10,000 to 15,000 clones, just under 80% being singletons. The input for sequencing was CXCR5- memory CD4+ T cells sorted from blood, taken on the day of influenza vaccination. The sequence was obtained from an adult who received the influenza vaccine. The chain links TRBV18 to TRBJ1-1; TRBD1 matches at 9 bases. The CDR3 DNA is TGTGCCAGCTCACAACAGGGGGCCGGGAACACTGAAGCTTTCTTT. This gives the protein CASSQQGAGNTEAFF.